This note documents a single TCR beta chain sequence. The V end lost 2 bases, the J end lost 11 bases, and 15 bases lay between the germline ends. CDR1 and CDR2 from the germline V gene are MDHEN and SYDVKM. The CDR3 extends over 14 amino acids. This sample is part of a study of blood T cell repertoires in COVID-19. Looking at the study overall: Spain, Italy and the United States supplied samples that represented acute and convalescent COVID-19.

Original methodology: It was from reference gene primer amplification that nucleated cell counts were estimated. TCRdb keeps only in-frame clones here, not all; method: immunoSEQ multiplex PCR. That table supplies the V and J calls and clone size; D and trimming were determined from the DNA. The table includes about 70,000 clones, 75% to 90% detected once. The chain carries TRBV28 and TRBJ1-4; D gene uncertain. Sequencing input: peripheral blood. This TCR derives from a man older than 75 with acute or convalescent COVID-19. The CDR3 DNA is TGTGCCAGCAGTTTAGGTCATGCGCCTGAGAAACTGTTTTTT. The encoded protein is CASSLGHAPEKLFF.